The following is a T cell receptor (beta chain) sequence with its context. Antigen: not known. This record belongs to a study of T cells in Graves' hyperthyroidism and ophthalmopathy. The source material, RNA transcripts, was used to amplify TCR beta CDR3 regions. TCR CDR3 regions were first amplified by RT-PCR with HTBI primers. TCRdb re-called the multiplex PCR reads with MiXCR, one entry per CDR3 protein. The data show about 480,000 distinct CDR3 sequences, 13% to 15% seen once. V lost 0 bases, J lost 2 bases, and 8 bases lay in between. CDR3 length: 15 residues. CDR1 and CDR2 (germline): LGHNA, YNFKEQ. Notes on the study in general: Ophthalmopathy could be told apart from stable hyperthyroidism with a 13 V-J model. Most clonotypes expanded in the thyroid (above 0.001) were also present in blood.

Over 18 months, lack of ophthalmopathy progression marked Graves' hyperthyroidism as stable. The chain joins TRBV4-2 to TRBJ2-1; D remains ambiguous. The sequencing sample was made of blood. The TCR sequence derives from a woman under 30 with Graves' hyperthyroidism. The CDR3 coding sequence is TGTGCCAGCAGCCAAGACGGTGGACCCTACAATGAGCAGTTCTTC. Protein product: CASSQDGGPYNEQFF.